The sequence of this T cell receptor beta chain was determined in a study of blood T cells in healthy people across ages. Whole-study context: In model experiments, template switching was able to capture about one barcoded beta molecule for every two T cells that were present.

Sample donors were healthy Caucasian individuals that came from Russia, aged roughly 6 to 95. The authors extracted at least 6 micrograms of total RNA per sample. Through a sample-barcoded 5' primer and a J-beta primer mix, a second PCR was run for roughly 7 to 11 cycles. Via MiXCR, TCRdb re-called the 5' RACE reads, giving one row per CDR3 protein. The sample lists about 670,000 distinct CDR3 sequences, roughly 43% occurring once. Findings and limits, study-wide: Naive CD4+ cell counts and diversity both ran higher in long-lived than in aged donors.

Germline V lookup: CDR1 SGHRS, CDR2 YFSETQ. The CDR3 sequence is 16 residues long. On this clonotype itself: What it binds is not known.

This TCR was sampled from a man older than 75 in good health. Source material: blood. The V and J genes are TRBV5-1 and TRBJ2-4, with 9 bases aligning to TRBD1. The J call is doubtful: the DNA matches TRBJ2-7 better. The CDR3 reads CASSKTSGTGSDEQYF. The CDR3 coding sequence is TGCGCCAGCAGCAAAACCTCCGGGACAGGGAGCGACGAGCAGTACTTC.